These 20 T cell receptor beta chains originate from one sample sequenced in a study of OX40 agonist ivuxolimab in advanced cancers. Measured with immunoSEQ multiplex PCR; TCRdb has only the in-frame clones, and not every one. The sample has approximately 22,000 clones, more than 65% seen once; the top ten hold 20% to 30%. The starting material was CD4+ or CD8+ T cells sorted from blood, obtained in a trial of the OX40 agonist ivuxolimab. The origin of the receptors is an adult with an advanced solid tumor such as melanoma, head and neck, liver or kidney cancer.

V and J are TRBV27 and TRBJ1-5; D is uncertain. Trimming took off 3 bases at V and 0 bases at J, with 6 bases between the two ends. CDR1 and CDR2 from the germline V gene are MNHEY and SMNVEV (reference sequence). The CDR3 spans 14 residues. The CDR3: CASSLKYSNQPQHF. The CDR3 bases are TGTGCCAGCAGTTTGAAGTATAGCAATCAGCCCCAGCATTTT.

The chain recombines TRBV7-9 with TRBJ2-2; D perhaps matches TRBD1 (6 bases). CDR3 length equals 15 residues. Looked up from germline, CDR1 is SEHNR and CDR2 is FQNEAQ (reference sequence). V was cut by 6 bases and J by 4 bases, with 15 bases left in between. In nucleotides, the CDR3 is TGTGCCAGCAGTTCCGGACAGTCGGCCACCGGGGAGCTGTTTTTT. This translates into CASSSGQSATGELFF.

The chain couples TRBV27 to TRBJ2-7; no definite D call. Germline CDR1 reads MNHEY; CDR2 reads SMNVEV (reference sequence). V lost 1 base and J lost 0, with 7 bases in between. This CDR3 is built from 14 residues. CDR3 bases: TGTGCCAGCAGTTTATGGGGTAGCTCCTACGAGCAGTACTTC. Its protein product is CASSLWGSSYEQYF.

V gene TRBV2 combines with J gene TRBJ2-1; D call uncertain. The CDR3 length is 10 residues. Per germline, CDR1 SNHLY and CDR2 FYNNEI. Trimming removed 8 bases at V and 10 bases at J, with 9 bases between. The CDR3 bases are TGTGCCAGCGGCCCTTCAGAGCAGTTCTTC. It is translated as CASGPSEQFF.

J is TRBJ1-1 and V is TRBV7-4; D is undetermined. From germline, CDR1 is SGHVT and CDR2 SQSDAQ. CDR3 length: 18 amino acids. V was pared by 1 base and J by 4 bases, with 22 bases between. CDR3 loop: CASSLEGGSLVFTTEAFF. The CDR3 DNA reads TGTGCCAGCAGCTTAGAGGGAGGGTCGTTAGTCTTTACCACTGAAGCTTTCTTT.

V is TRBV2 and J is TRBJ2-2; 7 nucleotides agree with TRBD1. CDR3 length: 17 residues. V shed 3 bases, J shed 0 bases, and the junction held 7 bases outside the gene matches. The germline V gene encodes CDR1 SNHLY and CDR2 FYNNEI. CDR3 DNA: TGTGCCAGCAGTGATCGGGACAGCTACGCGAACACCGGGGAGCTGTTTTTT. This gives the protein CASSDRDSYANTGELFF. Supplemented by reference TRBV2 and TRBJ2-2, the full variable domain reads EPEVTQTPSHQVTQMGQEVILRCVPISNHLYFYWYRQILGQKVEFLVSFYNNEISEKSEIFDDQFSVERPDGSNFTLKIRSTKLEDSAMYFCASSDRDSYANTGELFFGEGSRLTVL.

The chain uses TRBV4-2 and TRBJ1-3; unclear D gene. The V end was cut by 3 bases, the J end by 0 bases, with 24 bases between. The CDR3 loop spans 20 amino acids. The V gene's germline CDR1 is LGHNA and CDR2 YNFKEQ. CDR3 in DNA: TGTGCCAGCAGCCACATATTCACGGACCTTCCCCAAAGCTCTGGAAACACCATATATTTT. This encodes CASSHIFTDLPQSSGNTIYF.

The chain joins TRBV28 to TRBJ2-7; the match to TRBD1 covers 9 bases. V lost 5 bases and J lost 2; bases outside the gene matches: 4. Germline V gene data show CDR1 as MDHEN and CDR2 as SYDVKM. This CDR3 contains 14 residues. This CDR3 is CASSLWDRAYEQYF. CDR3 bases: TGTGCCAGCAGTCTCTGGGACAGGGCCTACGAGCAGTACTTC.

As regards this clone: A junction end diverges from the germline sequence, so it may reflect a read error. The gene calls are TRBV7-7 and TRBJ2-1; maybe TRBD2 (6 bases). This CDR3 comprises 13 residues. Germline V lookup: CDR1 SSHAT, CDR2 FNYEAQ (reference sequence). The CDR3 coding sequence is TGTGCTAGCAGCCCGAACGCGGGGACTGAGCAGTTCTTC. Protein sequence: CASSPNAGTEQFF. Combining the CDR3 with reference TRBV7-7 and TRBJ2-1 gives the whole variable domain GAGVSQSPRYKVTKRGQDVTLRCDPISSHATLYWYQQALGQGPEFLTYFNYEAQPDKSGLPSDRFSAERPEGSISTLTIQRTEQRDSAMYRCASSPNAGTEQFFGPGTRLTVL.

This clone showed up just once. This rearrangement joins TRBV7-9 to TRBJ2-7; a possible D gene is TRBD1 (6 bases). With 5 bases removed from V and 2 bases from J, the gap between germline ends came to 13 bases. Per germline, CDR1 SEHNR and CDR2 FQNEAQ (reference sequence). The CDR3 loop spans 14 amino acids. The CDR3 DNA reads TGTGCCAGCAGCCTCACAGGGACGCCCTACGAGCAGTACTTC. Its protein product is CASSLTGTPYEQYF.

This rearrangement joins TRBV7-9 to TRBJ1-1; 8 bases map to TRBD1. From germline, CDR1 is SEHNR and CDR2 FQNEAQ (reference sequence). The CDR3 has 14 residues. Trimming cost V 7 bases and J 7 bases; bases outside gene matches: 11. CDR3: CASTPRAGTGEAFF. CDR3 bases: TGTGCCAGCACCCCCCGAGCCGGGACAGGTGAAGCTTTCTTT.

This clone was detected only once. The rearrangement uses TRBV5-1 and TRBJ2-7; 11 nucleotides match TRBD1. This CDR3 contains 19 residues. Germline trimming cut 0 bases from V and 0 bases from J; bases unmatched to any gene: 11. The germline V gene has CDR1 SGHRS and CDR2 YFSETQ. The CDR3 loop reads CASSLDSGTGGIISYEQYF. The CDR3 nucleotides read TGCGCCAGCAGCTTGGACTCCGGGACAGGGGGTATCATCTCCTACGAGCAGTACTTC.

The chain has TRBV7-8 and TRBJ2-5, with no clear D. The CDR3 length is 16 residues. Trimming removed 1 base from V and 6 bases from J, with 18 bases in between. Germline V lookup: CDR1 SGHVS, CDR2 FQNEAQ. The CDR3 DNA follows: TGTGCCAGCAGCTTAGGACCGGGCCCGTCAGTGAAGACCCAGTACTTC. Protein: CASSLGPGPSVKTQYF.

This clone was seen a few times. V usage is TRBV5-6 and J usage is TRBJ1-2; D not resolved. This CDR3 region has 14 residues. From germline, CDR1 is SGHDT and CDR2 YYEEEE. V lost 2 bases to trimming and J lost 0 bases, with 8 bases between them. The CDR3 DNA follows: TGTGCCAGCAGCTTAGACGGATCTAACTATGGCTACACCTTC. Translating it yields CASSLDGSNYGYTF.

The J gene is TRBJ2-1, the V gene TRBV28; 13 bases match TRBD2. From germline, CDR1 is MDHEN and CDR2 SYDVKM. The CDR3 totals 20 residues. Trimming at V came to 11 bases and at J to 0 bases, leaving 19 bases not matched to a gene. The DNA of the CDR3 is TGTGCCTGCTGGACTAGCGGGAGTTGGTTCCGATCTAGCTCCTACAATGAGCAGTTCTTC. Its protein product is CACWTSGSWFRSSSYNEQFF.

CDR3 bases: TGTGCCTGGAGTGTCGCCAGGGGAATTGAAAAACTGTTTTTT. Amino acids: CAWSVARGIEKLFF. V and J are TRBV30 and TRBJ1-4, with D perhaps matching TRBD1 (6 bases). The germline V gene encodes CDR1 GTSNPN and CDR2 SVGIG (reference sequence). The CDR3 consists of 14 residues. Trimming stripped 0 bases from V and 7 bases from J, with 12 bases between.

V usage is TRBV9 and J usage is TRBJ1-2; TRBD1 matches at 8 bases. CDR3 length equals 16 residues. V lost 3 bases, J lost 5 bases, and 12 bases stayed unmatched. From germline, CDR1 is SGDLS and CDR2 YYNGEE. CDR3 sequence: CASSGFVQGGVYGYTF. DNA of the CDR3: TGTGCCAGCAGCGGATTCGTACAGGGGGGTGTTTATGGCTACACCTTC.

The chain links TRBV5-8 to TRBJ2-5, with TRBD1 matching 8 bases. This CDR3 comprises 14 residues. Germline V gene sequence: CDR1 SGHTS, CDR2 YDEGEE. The ends lost 5 bases at V and 4 bases at J; junction bases unmatched: 7. The CDR3 nucleotides read TGTGCCAGCAGTTTCGGGACAGGACCAGAGACCCAGTACTTC. This sequence encodes CASSFGTGPETQYF.

This clone was counted between two and nine times. The chain joins TRBV7-9 to TRBJ2-2; 7 nucleotides align to TRBD1. Trimming took 5 bases from V and 1 from J; bases not matched to a gene: 4. Germline-derived CDR1 and CDR2 are SEHNR and FQNEAQ (reference sequence). The CDR3 is made up of 15 amino acids. The CDR3 protein is CASSLDRVNTGELFF. The CDR3, as DNA: TGTGCCAGCAGCCTAGACAGGGTGAACACCGGGGAGCTGTTTTTT.

The chain links TRBV6-1 to TRBJ2-3, with 12 bases identical to TRBD2. Germline CDR1 reads MNHNS; CDR2 reads SASEGT. Losses at the gene ends were 1 base for V and 5 bases for J; bases not matched to a gene: 7. This CDR3 comprises 17 residues. The CDR3 here is CASSEEPSGRAGDTQYF. The CDR3 DNA is TGTGCCAGCAGTGAAGAACCTAGCGGGAGGGCGGGAGATACGCAGTATTTT.